This T cell receptor beta chain was observed in a study of blood T cells in healthy people across ages. Study background: The template switching approach captured approximately one barcoded beta molecule for every two T cells. Regarding the study as a whole: Unsorted PBMC input precluded a conclusive naive versus antigen-experienced comparison.

Germline CDR1 and CDR2: SEHNR and FQNEAQ (reference sequence). V lost 1 base, J lost 3 bases, and 18 bases lay in between. The CDR3 sequence is 17 residues long. Each of the donors had 9 to 10 milliliters of peripheral blood drawn into EDTA-treated Vacutainer tubes. The authors ran a second PCR of roughly 7 to 11 cycles using a sample-barcoded 5' primer and a J-beta primer mix. A template-switch adaptor with 12 random nucleotides tagged each cDNA molecule. TCRdb reprocessed the 5' RACE reads with MiXCR, giving one entry per CDR3 protein. The sample includes 1.5 million to 2 million distinct CDR3 sequences, around half of them seen just once. As for this clonotype: Its antigen is as yet unknown.

Input material: blood. The chain links TRBV7-9 to TRBJ2-5, with D perhaps matching TRBD1 (6 bases). This sequence was found in a woman aged 40 to 50 in good health. DNA for the CDR3: TGTGCCAGCAGCTTAGGGCGGGCCAGGGGAGTTAAAGAGACCCAGTACTTC. It specifies CASSLGRARGVKETQYF.